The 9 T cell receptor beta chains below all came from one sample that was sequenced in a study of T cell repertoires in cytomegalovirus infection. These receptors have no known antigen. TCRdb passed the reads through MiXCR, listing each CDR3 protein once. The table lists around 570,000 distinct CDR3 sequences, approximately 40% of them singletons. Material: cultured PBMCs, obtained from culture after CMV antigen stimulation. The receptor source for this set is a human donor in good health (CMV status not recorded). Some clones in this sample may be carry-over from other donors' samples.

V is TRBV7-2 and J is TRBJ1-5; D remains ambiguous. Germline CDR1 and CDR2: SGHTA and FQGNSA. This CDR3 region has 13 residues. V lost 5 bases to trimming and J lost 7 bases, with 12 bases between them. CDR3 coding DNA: TGTGCCAGCAGCCCGTCGCCTGGCCAGCCCCAGCATTTT. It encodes CASSPSPGQPQHF. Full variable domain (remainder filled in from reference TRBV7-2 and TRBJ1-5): GAGVSQSPSNKVTEKGKDVELRCDPISGHTALYWYRQSLGQGLEFLIYFQGNSAPDKSGLPSDRFSAERTGGSVSTLTIQRTQQEDSAVYLCASSPSPGQPQHFGDGTRLSIL.

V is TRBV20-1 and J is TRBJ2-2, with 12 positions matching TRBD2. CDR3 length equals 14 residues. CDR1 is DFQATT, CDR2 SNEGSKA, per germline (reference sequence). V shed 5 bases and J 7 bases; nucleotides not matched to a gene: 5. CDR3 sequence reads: CSALAGGPGGELFF. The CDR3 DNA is TGCAGTGCTCTAGCGGGGGGGCCCGGCGGGGAGCTGTTTTTT.

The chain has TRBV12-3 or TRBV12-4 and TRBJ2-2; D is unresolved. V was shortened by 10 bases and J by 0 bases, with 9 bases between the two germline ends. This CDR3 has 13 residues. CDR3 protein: CAIESPNTGELFF. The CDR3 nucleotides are TGTGCCATCGAGAGTCCGAACACCGGGGAGCTGTTTTTT.

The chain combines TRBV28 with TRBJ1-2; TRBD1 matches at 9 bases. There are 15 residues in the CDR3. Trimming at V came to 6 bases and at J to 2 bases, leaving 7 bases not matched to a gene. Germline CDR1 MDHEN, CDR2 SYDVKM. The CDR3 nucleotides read TGTGCCAGCAGAACCACAGGGGGCGCAAACTATGGCTACACCTTC. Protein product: CASRTTGGANYGYTF.

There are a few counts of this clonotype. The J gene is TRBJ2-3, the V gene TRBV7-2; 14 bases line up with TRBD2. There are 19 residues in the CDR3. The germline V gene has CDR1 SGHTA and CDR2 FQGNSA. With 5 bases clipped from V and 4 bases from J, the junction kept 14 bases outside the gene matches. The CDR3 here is CASSRGLAGGLSGADTQYF. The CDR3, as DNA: TGTGCCAGCAGCCGCGGACTAGCGGGAGGACTATCTGGGGCAGATACGCAGTATTTT.

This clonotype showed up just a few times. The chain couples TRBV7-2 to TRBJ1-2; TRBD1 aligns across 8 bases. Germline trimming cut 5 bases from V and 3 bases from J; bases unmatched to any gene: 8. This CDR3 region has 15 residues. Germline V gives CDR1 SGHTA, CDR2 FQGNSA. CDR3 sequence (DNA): TGTGCCAGCAGCCCCATCCAGGGGGCCTACTATGGCTACACCTTC. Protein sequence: CASSPIQGAYYGYTF.

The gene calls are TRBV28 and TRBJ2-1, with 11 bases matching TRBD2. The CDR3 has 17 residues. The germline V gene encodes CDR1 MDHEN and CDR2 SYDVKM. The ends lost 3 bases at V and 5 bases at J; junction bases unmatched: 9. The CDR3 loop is CASSFPLSGGGNNEQFF. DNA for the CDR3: TGTGCCAGCAGTTTCCCTCTTAGCGGGGGGGGAAACAATGAGCAGTTCTTC. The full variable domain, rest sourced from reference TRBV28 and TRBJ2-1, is DVKVTQSSRYLVKRTGEKVFLECVQDMDHENMFWYRQDPGLGLRLIYFSYDVKMKEKGDIPEGYSVSREKKERFSLILESASTNQTSMYLCASSFPLSGGGNNEQFFGPGTRLTVL.

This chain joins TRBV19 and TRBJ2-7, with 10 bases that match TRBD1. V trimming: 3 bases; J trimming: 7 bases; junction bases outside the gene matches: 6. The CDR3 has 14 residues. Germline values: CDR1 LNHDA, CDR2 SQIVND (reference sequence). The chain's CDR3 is CASSMRQGAFEQYF. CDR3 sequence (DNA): TGTGCCAGTAGTATGAGACAGGGGGCGTTTGAGCAGTACTTC. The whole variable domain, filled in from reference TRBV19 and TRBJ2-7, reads DGGITQSPKYLFRKEGQNVTLSCEQNLNHDAMYWYRQDPGQGLRLIYYSQIVNDFQKGDIAEGYSVSREKKESFPLTVTSAQKNPTAFYLCASSMRQGAFEQYFGPGTRLTVT.

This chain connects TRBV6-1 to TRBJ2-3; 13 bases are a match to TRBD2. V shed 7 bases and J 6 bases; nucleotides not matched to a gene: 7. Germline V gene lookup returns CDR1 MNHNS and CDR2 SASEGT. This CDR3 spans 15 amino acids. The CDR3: CASNKLAGGVDTQYF. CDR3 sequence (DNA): TGTGCCAGCAATAAACTAGCGGGAGGGGTTGATACGCAGTATTTT.